The clone carrying this T cell receptor beta chain came up a few times. No antigen is known for it. These data originate in a study of human T cells and chemical hapten exposure. Study information: Patients were given diphenylcyclopropenone on the scalp weekly across the approximately 26-week study.

Germline V lookup: CDR1 MNHEY, CDR2 SVGEGT. The CDR3 spans 14 residues. The V and J ends lost 7 bases and 0 bases respectively, with 11 bases between them. Study-level points and caveats: Clustering by CDR3 similarity yielded significantly more large clusters from expanded TCRs than controls.

The time point was: pre-sensitization, week 0. Regarding treatment: therapeutic diphenylcyclopropenone sensitization with weekly scalp DPC. Blood, whole and unfractionated, served as the source for total RNA extraction. Unique molecular identifiers were linked by the library to individual cDNA molecules. TCRdb reprocessed the RACE reads via MiXCR and lists one record per CDR3 protein. The top ten hold just over 2.5% of the sample, which has about 85,000 distinct CDR3 sequences, approximately 9% seen once. The origin of this receptor is a man aged 35 to 55 with alopecia areata. Some clones in this sample may be carry-over from other donors' samples. The chain recombines TRBV6-2 or TRBV6-3 with TRBJ2-3; D remains ambiguous. This sample comprised whole blood, obtained in connection with sensitization to the hapten diphenylcyclopropenone (DPC). CDR3 residues: CASTQQRSTDTQYF. Here the CDR3 DNA reads TGTGCCAGCACTCAGCAAAGGAGCACAGATACGCAGTATTTT.